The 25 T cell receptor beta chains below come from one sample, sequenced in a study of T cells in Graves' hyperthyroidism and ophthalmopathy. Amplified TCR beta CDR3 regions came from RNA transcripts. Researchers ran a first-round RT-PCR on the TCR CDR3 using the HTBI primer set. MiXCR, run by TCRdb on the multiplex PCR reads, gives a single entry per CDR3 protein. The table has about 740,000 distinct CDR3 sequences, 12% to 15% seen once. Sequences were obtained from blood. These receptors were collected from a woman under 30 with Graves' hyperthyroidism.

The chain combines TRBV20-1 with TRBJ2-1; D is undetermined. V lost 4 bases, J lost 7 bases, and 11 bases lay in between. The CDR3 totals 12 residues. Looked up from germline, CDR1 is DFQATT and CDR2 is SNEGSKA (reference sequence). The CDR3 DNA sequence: TGCAGTGCTACGACTGAGCTGAATGAGCAGTTCTTC. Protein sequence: CSATTELNEQFF.

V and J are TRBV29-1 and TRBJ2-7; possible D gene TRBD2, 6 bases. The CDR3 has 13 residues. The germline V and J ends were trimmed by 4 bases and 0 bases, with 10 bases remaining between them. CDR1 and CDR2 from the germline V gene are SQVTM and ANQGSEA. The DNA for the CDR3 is TGCAGCGTTGTTTGGGACTCCTCCTACGAGCAGTACTTC. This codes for CSVVWDSSYEQYF.

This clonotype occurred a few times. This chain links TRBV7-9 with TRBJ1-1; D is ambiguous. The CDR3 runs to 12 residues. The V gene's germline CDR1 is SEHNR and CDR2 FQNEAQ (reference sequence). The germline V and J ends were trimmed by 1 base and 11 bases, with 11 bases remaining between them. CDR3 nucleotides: TGTGCCAGCAGCTTAGTAGGAATTAGGGCTTTCTTT. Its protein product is CASSLVGIRAFF.

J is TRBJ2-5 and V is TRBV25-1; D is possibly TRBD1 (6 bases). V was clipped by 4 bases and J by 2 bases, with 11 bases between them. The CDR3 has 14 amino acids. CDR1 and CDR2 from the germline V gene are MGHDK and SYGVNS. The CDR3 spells CASSVGQIQETQYF. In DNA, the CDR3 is TGTGCCAGCAGTGTTGGACAGATACAAGAGACCCAGTACTTC. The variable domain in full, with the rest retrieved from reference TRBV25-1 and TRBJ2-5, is EADIYQTPRYLVIGTGKKITLECSQTMGHDKMYWYQQDPGMELHLIHYSYGVNSTEKGDLSSESTVSRIRTEHFPLTLESARPSHTSQYLCASSVGQIQETQYFGPGTRLLVL.

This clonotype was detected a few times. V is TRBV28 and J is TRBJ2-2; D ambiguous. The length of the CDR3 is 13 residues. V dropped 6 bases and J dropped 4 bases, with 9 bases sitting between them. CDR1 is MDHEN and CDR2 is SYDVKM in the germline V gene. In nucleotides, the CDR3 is TGTGCCAGCAGGAAACGGGCCACCGGGGAGCTGTTTTTT. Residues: CASRKRATGELFF.

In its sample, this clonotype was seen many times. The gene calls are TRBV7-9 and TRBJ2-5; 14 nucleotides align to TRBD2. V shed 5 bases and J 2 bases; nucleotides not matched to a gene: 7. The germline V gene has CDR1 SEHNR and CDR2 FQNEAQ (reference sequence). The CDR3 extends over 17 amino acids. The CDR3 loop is CASSTLGTSGGQETQYF. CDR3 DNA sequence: TGTGCCAGCAGCACTCTCGGGACTAGCGGGGGACAAGAGACCCAGTACTTC. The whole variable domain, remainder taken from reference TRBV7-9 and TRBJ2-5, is DTGVSQNPRHKITKRGQNVTFRCDPISEHNRLYWYRQTLGQGPEFLTYFQNEAQLEKSRLLSDRFSAERPKGSFSTLEIQRTEQGDSAMYLCASSTLGTSGGQETQYFGPGTRLLVL.

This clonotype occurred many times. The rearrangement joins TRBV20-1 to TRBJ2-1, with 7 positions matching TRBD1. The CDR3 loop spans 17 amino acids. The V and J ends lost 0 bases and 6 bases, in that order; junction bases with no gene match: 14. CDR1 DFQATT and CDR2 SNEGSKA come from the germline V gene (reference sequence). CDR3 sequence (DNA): TGCAGTGCTAGAGATCGAGGGGACAGTTCCCCCTTCAATGAGCAGTTCTTC. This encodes CSARDRGDSSPFNEQFF.

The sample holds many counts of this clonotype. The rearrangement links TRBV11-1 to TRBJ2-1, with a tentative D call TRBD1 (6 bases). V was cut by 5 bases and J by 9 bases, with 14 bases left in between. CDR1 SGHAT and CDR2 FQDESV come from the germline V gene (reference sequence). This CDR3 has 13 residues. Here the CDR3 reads CASSPGTRGEQFF. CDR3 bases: TGTGCCAGCAGCCCTGGGACCAGGGGTGAGCAGTTCTTC.

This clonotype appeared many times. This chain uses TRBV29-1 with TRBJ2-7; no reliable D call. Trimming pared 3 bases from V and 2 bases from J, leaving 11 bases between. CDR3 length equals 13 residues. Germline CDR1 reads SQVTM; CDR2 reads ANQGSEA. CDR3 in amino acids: CSVEDGVTYEQYF. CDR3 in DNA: TGCAGCGTTGAGGACGGAGTTACCTACGAGCAGTACTTC.

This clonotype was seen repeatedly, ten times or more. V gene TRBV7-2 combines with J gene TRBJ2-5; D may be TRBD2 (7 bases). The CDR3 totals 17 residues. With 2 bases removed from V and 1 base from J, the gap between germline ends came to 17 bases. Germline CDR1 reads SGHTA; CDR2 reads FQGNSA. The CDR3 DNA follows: TGTGCCAGCAGCTTAACGCGGGGGCCCATTGGCCAAGAGACCCAGTACTTC. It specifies CASSLTRGPIGQETQYF.

CDR3 sequence reads: CASSPPRLAGGETQYF. The CDR3 region has the DNA TGTGCCAGCTCGCCCCCGAGACTAGCGGGCGGTGAGACCCAGTACTTC. This chain links TRBV18 with TRBJ2-5, with TRBD2 matching 10 bases. CDR3 length: 16 amino acids. J gave up 5 bases and V 6 bases, and 12 bases lay outside the gene matches. Germline V gene data show CDR1 as KGHSH and CDR2 as LQKENI.

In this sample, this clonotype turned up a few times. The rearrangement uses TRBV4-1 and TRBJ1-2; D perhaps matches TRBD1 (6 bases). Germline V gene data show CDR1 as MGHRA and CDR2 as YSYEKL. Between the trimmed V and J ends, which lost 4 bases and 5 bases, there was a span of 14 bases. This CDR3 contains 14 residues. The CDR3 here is CASSRTGTTYGYTF. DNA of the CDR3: TGCGCCAGCAGCCGAACCGGGACAACTTATGGCTACACCTTC.

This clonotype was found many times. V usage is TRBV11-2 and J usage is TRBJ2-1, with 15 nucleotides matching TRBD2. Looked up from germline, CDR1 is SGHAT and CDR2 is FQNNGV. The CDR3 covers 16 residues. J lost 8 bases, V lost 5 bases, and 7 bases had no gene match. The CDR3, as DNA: TGTGCCAGCAGCCAGGGACTAGCGGGAGGCGGGCATGAGCAGTTCTTC. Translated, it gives CASSQGLAGGGHEQFF.

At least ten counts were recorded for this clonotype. As DNA, the CDR3 is TGTGCCAGCAGTGAAGAGTGGGGAGGTAGCGAGCAGTACTTC. Amino acid sequence: CASSEEWGGSEQYF. This sequence joins TRBV2 and TRBJ2-7; D might be TRBD2 (6 bases). The V and J ends lost 1 base and 6 bases respectively, with 13 bases between them. CDR1 is SNHLY and CDR2 is FYNNEI in the germline V gene. The CDR3 is 14 residues long. Supplemented by reference TRBV2 and TRBJ2-7, the full variable domain reads EPEVTQTPSHQVTQMGQEVILRCVPISNHLYFYWYRQILGQKVEFLVSFYNNEISEKSEIFDDQFSVERPDGSNFTLKIRSTKLEDSAMYFCASSEEWGGSEQYFGPGTRLTVT.

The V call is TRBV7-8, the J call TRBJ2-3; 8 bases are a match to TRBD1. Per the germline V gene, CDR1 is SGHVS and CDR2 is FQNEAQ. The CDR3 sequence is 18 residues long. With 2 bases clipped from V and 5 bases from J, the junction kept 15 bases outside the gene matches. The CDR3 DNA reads TGTGCCAGCAGCTTAAAGGGTTTGGGCAGGGGGCAGGTAGATACGCAGTATTTT. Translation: CASSLKGLGRGQVDTQYF.

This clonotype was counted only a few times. CDR3 DNA sequence: TGTGCCAGTAGTCTAGGATCGGCCACTGAAGCTTTCTTT. It specifies CASSLGSATEAFF. This rearrangement joins TRBV19 to TRBJ1-1; D gene ambiguous. Germline V gene sequence: CDR1 LNHDA, CDR2 SQIVND (reference sequence). Trimming cost V 5 bases and J 4 bases, with 11 bases left between them. The CDR3 contains 13 residues.

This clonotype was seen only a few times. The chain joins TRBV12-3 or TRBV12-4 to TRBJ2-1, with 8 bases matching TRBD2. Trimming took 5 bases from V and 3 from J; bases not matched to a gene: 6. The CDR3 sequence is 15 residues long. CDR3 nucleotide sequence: TGTGCCAGCAGTCCTTTAGCGGGATACTACAATGAGCAGTTCTTC. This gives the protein CASSPLAGYYNEQFF.

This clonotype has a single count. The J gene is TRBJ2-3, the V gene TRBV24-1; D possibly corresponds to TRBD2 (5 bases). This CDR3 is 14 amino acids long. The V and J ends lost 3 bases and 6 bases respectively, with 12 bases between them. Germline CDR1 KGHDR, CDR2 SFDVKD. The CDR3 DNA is TGTGCCACCAGTGATCTTGGAGGTGGCGATACGCAGTATTTT. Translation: CATSDLGGGDTQYF.

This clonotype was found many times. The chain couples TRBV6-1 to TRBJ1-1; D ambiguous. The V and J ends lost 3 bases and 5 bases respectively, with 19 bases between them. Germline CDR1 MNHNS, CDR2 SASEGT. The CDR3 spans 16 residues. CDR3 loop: CASSDGSYVALTEAFF. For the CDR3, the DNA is TGTGCCAGCAGTGACGGGAGCTACGTCGCCCTAACTGAAGCTTTCTTT.

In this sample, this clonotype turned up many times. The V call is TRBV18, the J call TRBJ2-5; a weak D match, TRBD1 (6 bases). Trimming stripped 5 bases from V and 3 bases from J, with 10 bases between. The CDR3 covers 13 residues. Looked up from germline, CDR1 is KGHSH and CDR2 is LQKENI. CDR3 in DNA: TGTGCCAGCTCAGCTCAGGGGAAAGAGACCCAGTACTTC. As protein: CASSAQGKETQYF.

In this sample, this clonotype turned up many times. The DNA of the CDR3 is TGCAGTGCTAGAGACGGACCAGATTATGGCTACACCTTC. Its protein product is CSARDGPDYGYTF. This rearrangement joins TRBV20-1 to TRBJ1-2, with no clear D. The CDR3 has 13 amino acids. With 0 bases removed from V and 5 bases from J, the gap between germline ends came to 10 bases. The germline gives CDR1 DFQATT, CDR2 SNEGSKA (reference sequence).

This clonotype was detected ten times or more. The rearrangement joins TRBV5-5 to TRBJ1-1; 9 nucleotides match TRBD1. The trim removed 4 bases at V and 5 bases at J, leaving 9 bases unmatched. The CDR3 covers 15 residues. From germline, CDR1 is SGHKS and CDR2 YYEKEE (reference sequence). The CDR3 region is CASSPIQGAYTEAFF. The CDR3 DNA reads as TGTGCCAGCAGCCCGATACAGGGGGCGTATACTGAAGCTTTCTTT.

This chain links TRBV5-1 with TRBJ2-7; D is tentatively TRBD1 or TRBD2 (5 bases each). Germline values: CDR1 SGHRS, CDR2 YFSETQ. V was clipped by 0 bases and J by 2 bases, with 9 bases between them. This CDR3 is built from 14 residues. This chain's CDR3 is CASSLDGGPYEQYF. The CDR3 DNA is TGCGCCAGCAGCTTGGATGGGGGACCCTACGAGCAGTACTTC. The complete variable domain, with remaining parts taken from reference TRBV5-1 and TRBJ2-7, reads KAGVTQTPRYLIKTRGQQVTLSCSPISGHRSVSWYQQTPGQGLQFLFEYFSETQRNKGNFPGRFSGRQFSNSRSEMNVSTLELGDSALYLCASSLDGGPYEQYFGPGTRLTVT.

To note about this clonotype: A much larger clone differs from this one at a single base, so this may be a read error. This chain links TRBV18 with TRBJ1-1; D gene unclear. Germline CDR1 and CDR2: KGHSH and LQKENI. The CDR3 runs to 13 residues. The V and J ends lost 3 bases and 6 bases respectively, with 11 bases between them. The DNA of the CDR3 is TGTGCCAGCTCACCCGTCATAGACCCTGAAGCTTTCTTT. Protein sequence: CASSPVIDPEAFF.

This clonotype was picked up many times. In DNA, the CDR3 is TGTGCCTGGAGGAGGGCCCTAGATGGCTACACCTTC. Encoded protein: CAWRRALDGYTF. This chain joins TRBV30 and TRBJ1-2; D call uncertain. CDR3 length: 12 residues. V was clipped by 3 bases and J by 6 bases, with 11 bases between them. CDR1 GTSNPN and CDR2 SVGIG come from the germline V gene (reference sequence).